The 11 T cell receptor beta chains listed next were all sequenced from one sample in a study of blood T cell repertoires in COVID-19. Profiling relied on immunoSEQ multiplex PCR, and the TCRdb table lists in-frame clones only, not all of them. The table includes some 200,000 clones, just over 85% detected once. What was sequenced was peripheral blood. All receptors derive from an elderly man with acute or convalescent COVID-19.

Only one count was recorded for this clone. The CDR3 protein is CASRTSGASLHEQYF. CDR3 sequence (DNA): TGTGCCAGCAGGACTTCAGGAGCTAGCCTCCACGAGCAGTACTTC. The chain has TRBV28 and TRBJ2-7, with D possibly TRBD2 on 5 matching bases. The germline V gene has CDR1 MDHEN and CDR2 SYDVKM. V shed 6 bases and J shed 5 bases, with 20 bases lying between them. The CDR3 extends over 15 amino acids.

J is TRBJ2-2 and V is TRBV7-3, with a weak D call TRBD2 (5 bases). The CDR3 extends over 12 amino acids. CDR1 and CDR2 (germline): SGHTA, FQGTGA. The V gene lost 10 bases and the J gene lost 6 bases, with 12 bases spanning the gap. The CDR3 loop reads CATNSGSGELFF. The DNA for the CDR3 is TGTGCCACCAACTCGGGGTCCGGGGAGCTGTTTTTT.

The CDR3 DNA reads as TGTGCCAGCAGTCTGACAGGAAGCTCCTATAATTCACCCCTCCACTTT. Translation gives CASSLTGSSYNSPLHF. This chain connects TRBV6-2 or TRBV6-3 to TRBJ1-6, with D possibly being TRBD1 (6 bases). This CDR3 spans 16 amino acids. Trimming stripped 5 bases from V and 0 bases from J, with 11 bases between. CDR1 MNHEY and CDR2 SVGEGT come from the germline V gene.

The chain links TRBV18 to TRBJ1-1; no clear D gene. The CDR3 runs to 15 residues. CDR1 is KGHSH, CDR2 LQKENI, per germline. The ends were cut back, 1 base at V and 1 base at J, with 10 bases in the middle. The CDR3 spells CASSPLDEGNTEAFF. The CDR3 coding sequence is TGTGCCAGCTCACCACTTGATGAGGGGAACACTGAAGCTTTCTTT.

V gene TRBV13 combines with J gene TRBJ1-4; 8 bases are a match to TRBD1. CDR3 size: 15 residues. The germline V gene has CDR1 PRHDT and CDR2 FYEKMQ (reference sequence). The junction had 7 bases not matched to a gene; V was cut back by 3 bases and J by 7 bases. The CDR3 coding sequence is TGTGCCAGCAGCTTTTCGGACAGGGCGCTTGAAAAACTGTTTTTT. This codes for CASSFSDRALEKLFF.

This clone was seen a single time. The gene calls are TRBV4-2 and TRBJ2-3; no clear D. The germline gives CDR1 LGHNA, CDR2 YNFKEQ. This CDR3 is built from 16 residues. With 0 bases removed from V and 2 bases from J, the gap between germline ends came to 12 bases. As DNA, the CDR3 is TGTGCCAGCAGCCAAGATAGCAGCGTATTCACAGATACGCAGTATTTT. This sequence encodes CASSQDSSVFTDTQYF.

CDR3 nucleotides: TGTGCCAGCAGCCCGGGACAGGGTTCCACTGAAGCTTTCTTT. Residues: CASSPGQGSTEAFF. The V call is TRBV6-5, the J call TRBJ1-1; 9 bases fit TRBD1. CDR1 is MNHEY and CDR2 is SVGAGI in the germline V gene. The CDR3 contains 14 residues. V gave up 6 bases and J gave up 4 bases; unmatched junction bases: 6.

V usage is TRBV18 and J usage is TRBJ1-1; D remains unclear. The CDR3 runs 14 residues. The germline V gene has CDR1 KGHSH and CDR2 LQKENI. Trimming took 5 bases from V and 1 from J, leaving 11 bases between them. CDR3: CASSAGVPNTEAFF. The CDR3 coding sequence is TGTGCCAGCTCAGCCGGGGTCCCGAACACTGAAGCTTTCTTT.

The chain has TRBV29-1 and TRBJ2-1; 7 nucleotides line up with TRBD1. V lost 6 bases, J lost 0 bases, and 5 bases stayed unmatched. The CDR3 covers 14 residues. Germline CDR1 is SQVTM and CDR2 is ANQGSEA. The CDR3: CSVETGNSYNEQFF. CDR3 coding DNA: TGCAGCGTGGAGACAGGGAACTCCTACAATGAGCAGTTCTTC.

V gene TRBV7-2 combines with J gene TRBJ2-5, with 12 positions matching TRBD2. Germline CDR1 and CDR2: SGHTA and FQGNSA. The CDR3 totals 15 residues. Trimming at V came to 5 bases and at J to 5 bases, leaving 6 bases not matched to a gene. The CDR3 sequence is CASSARLAGVETQYF. The CDR3 DNA reads as TGTGCCAGCAGCGCCCGACTAGCGGGAGTGGAGACCCAGTACTTC.

On this clone: At one boundary the junction diverges from the germline segment, which might be a read error. Other DNA sequences in this specimen translate into the identical CDR3. The J gene is TRBJ1-1, the V gene TRBV27; 7 nucleotides align to TRBD1. The CDR3 spans 15 residues. The germline V gene has CDR1 MNHEY and CDR2 SMNVEV (reference sequence). In DNA form, the CDR3 reads TGCGCCAGCAGTGACAGGGATTGGATGAACACTGAAGCTTTCTTT. Protein product: CASSDRDWMNTEAFF.